This T cell receptor (beta chain) was profiled in a study of cytomegalovirus exposure and HLA in healthy donors. As for the study in general: The 120 or so validation repertoires used a platform that matched the one used for the roughly 650 first-cohort repertoires, as a later analysis reported.

As regards this clone: The antigen is undetermined.

The CDR3 has 13 residues. The V end lost 4 bases, the J end lost 7 bases, and 10 bases lay between the germline ends. CDR1 is SGHAT and CDR2 is FQDESV in the germline V gene (reference sequence). Points from the study as a whole: Under in vitro conditions, three CMV-associated chains were confirmed as specific for CMV antigens. Later, an analysis found that TCR clusters from the first cohort tended to co-occur in the 90 to 150 validation repertoires. The study designated 160 or so TCR beta chains cytomegalovirus-associated.

Libraries were prepared by immunoSEQ multiplex PCR; TCRdb keeps only in-frame clonotypes and omits some of them. The table lists approximately 59,000 clones, almost 95% of them singletons. The V and J genes are TRBV11-1 and TRBJ2-2; D remains ambiguous. This TCR derives from a man aged 18 to 30 in good health and CMV-seropositive. What was sequenced was PBMCs. CDR3 sequence (DNA): TGTGCCAGCAGCTCTCAACATGGCGGGGAGCTGTTTTTT. It translates to CASSSQHGGELFF.